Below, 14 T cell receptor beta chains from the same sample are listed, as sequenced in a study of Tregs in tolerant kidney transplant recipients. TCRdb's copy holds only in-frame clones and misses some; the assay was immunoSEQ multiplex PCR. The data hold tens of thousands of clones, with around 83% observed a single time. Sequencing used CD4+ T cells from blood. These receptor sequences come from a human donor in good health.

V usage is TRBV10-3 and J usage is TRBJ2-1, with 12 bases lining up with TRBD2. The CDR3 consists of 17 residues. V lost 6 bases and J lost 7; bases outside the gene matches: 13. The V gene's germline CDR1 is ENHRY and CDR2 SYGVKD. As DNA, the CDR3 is TGTGCCATCAGCCCTTTGAGACTAGCGGGAGTAAGGAATGAGCAGTTCTTC. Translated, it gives CAISPLRLAGVRNEQFF.

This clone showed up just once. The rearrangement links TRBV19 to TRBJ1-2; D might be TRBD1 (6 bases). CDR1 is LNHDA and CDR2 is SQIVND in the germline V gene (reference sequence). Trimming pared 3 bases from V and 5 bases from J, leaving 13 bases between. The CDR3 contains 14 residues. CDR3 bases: TGTGCCAGTAGTATCCAGACAGGACCGTATGGCTACACCTTC. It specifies CASSIQTGPYGYTF.

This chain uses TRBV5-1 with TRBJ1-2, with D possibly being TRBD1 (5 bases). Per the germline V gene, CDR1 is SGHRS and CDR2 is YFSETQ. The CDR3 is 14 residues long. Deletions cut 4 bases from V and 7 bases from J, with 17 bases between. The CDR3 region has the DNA TGCGCCAGCAGCCTCAATGTGGGGGGAAGTGGCTACACCTTC. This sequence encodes CASSLNVGGSGYTF.

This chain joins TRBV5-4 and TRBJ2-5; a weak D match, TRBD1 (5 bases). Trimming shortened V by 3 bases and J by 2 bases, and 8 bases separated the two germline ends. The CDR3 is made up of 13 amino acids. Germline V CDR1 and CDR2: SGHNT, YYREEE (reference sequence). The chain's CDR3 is CASSSQGQETQYF. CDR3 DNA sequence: TGTGCCAGCAGCTCTCAGGGTCAAGAGACCCAGTACTTC.

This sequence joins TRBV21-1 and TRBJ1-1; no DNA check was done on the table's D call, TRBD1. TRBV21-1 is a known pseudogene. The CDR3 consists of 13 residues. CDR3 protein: CAIVDRGNTEAFF. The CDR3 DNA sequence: TGTGCCATCGTGGACAGGGGGAACACTGAAGCTTTCTTT.

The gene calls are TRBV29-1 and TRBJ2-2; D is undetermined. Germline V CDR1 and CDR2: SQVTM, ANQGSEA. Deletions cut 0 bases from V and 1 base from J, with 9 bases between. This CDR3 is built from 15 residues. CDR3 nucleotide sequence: TGCAGCGTTGAAGATCAATCGGAGAACACCGGGGAGCTGTTTTTT. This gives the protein CSVEDQSENTGELFF.

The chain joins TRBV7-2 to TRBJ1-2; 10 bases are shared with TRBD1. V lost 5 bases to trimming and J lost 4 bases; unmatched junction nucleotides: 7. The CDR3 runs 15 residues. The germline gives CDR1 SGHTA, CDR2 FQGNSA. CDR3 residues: CASSPSTGGFYGYTF. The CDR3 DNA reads TGTGCCAGCAGCCCCTCGACAGGGGGCTTCTATGGCTACACCTTC.

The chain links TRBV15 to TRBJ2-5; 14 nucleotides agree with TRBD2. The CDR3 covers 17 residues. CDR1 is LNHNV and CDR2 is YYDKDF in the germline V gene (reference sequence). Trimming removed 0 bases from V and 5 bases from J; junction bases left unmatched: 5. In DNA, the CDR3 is TGTGCCACCAGCAGAGATTCGACTAGCGGGAGGGGGGAGACCCAGTACTTC. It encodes CATSRDSTSGRGETQYF. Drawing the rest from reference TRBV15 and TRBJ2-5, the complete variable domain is DAMVIQNPRYQVTQFGKPVTLSCSQTLNHNVMYWYQQKSSQAPKLLFHYYDKDFNNEADTPDNFQSRRPNTSFCFLDIRSPGLGDTAMYLCATSRDSTSGRGETQYFGPGTRLLVL.

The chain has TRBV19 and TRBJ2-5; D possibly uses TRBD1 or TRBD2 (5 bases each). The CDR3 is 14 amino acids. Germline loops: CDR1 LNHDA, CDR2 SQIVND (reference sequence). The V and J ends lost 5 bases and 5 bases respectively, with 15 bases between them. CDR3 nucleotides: TGTGCCAGTAGTTGGACGGGACGGGTGGAGACCCAGTACTTC. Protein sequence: CASSWTGRVETQYF.

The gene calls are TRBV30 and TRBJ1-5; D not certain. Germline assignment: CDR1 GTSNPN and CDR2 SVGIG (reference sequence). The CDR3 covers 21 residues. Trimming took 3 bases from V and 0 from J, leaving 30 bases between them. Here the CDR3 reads CAWSPNSFLRGKTNSNQPQHF. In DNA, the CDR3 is TGTGCCTGGAGCCCAAATTCATTTTTGCGAGGGAAAACAAATAGCAATCAGCCCCAGCATTTT.

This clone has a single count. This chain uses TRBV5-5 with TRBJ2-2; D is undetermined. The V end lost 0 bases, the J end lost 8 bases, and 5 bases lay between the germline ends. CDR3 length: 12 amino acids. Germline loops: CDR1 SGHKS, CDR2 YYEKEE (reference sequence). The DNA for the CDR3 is TGTGCCAGCAGCTTGGCCAGAGGGGAGCTGTTTTTT. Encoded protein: CASSLARGELFF.

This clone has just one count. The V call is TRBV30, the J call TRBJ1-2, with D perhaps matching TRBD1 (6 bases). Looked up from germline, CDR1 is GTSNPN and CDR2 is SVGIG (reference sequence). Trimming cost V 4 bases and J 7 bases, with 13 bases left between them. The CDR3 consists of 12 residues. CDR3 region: CAWIEGGSGYTF. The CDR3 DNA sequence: TGTGCCTGGATAGAAGGGGGTAGTGGCTACACCTTC. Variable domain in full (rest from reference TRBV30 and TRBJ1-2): SQTIHQWPATLVQPVGSPLSLECTVEGTSNPNLYWYRQAAGRGLQLLFYSVGIGQISSEVPQNLSASRPQDRQFILSSKKLLLSDSGFYLCAWIEGGSGYTFGSGTRLTVV.

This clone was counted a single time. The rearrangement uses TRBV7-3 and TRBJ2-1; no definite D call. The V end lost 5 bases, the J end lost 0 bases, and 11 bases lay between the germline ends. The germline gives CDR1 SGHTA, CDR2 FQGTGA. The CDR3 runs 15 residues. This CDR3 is CASSLLWSSYNEQFF. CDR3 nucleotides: TGTGCCAGCAGCCTTCTATGGAGCTCCTACAATGAGCAGTTCTTC.

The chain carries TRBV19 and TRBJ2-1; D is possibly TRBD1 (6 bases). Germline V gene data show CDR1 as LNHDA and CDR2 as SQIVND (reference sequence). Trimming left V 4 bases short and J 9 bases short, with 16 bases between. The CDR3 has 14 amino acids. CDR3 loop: CASSTTGQLGEQFF. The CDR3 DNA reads TGTGCCAGTAGTACAACGGGACAACTGGGTGAGCAGTTCTTC.